Detailed here is one T cell receptor beta chain. The assay was immunoSEQ multiplex PCR, and TCRdb's table has in-frame clones only and misses some. The data contain about 240,000 clones, about 83% of them singletons. This specimen belongs to a study of blood T cell repertoires in COVID-19. Study background: The United States, Italy and Spain were the sources of the acute and convalescent COVID-19 samples.

The clonotype originates from a human donor in a cohort sampled during active COVID-19. The sequencing sample was made of peripheral blood.

Here the CDR3 reads CASRTSGEGGYEQYF. CDR3 nucleotide sequence: TGCGCCAGCAGGACCTCAGGGGAGGGGGGCTACGAGCAGTACTTC. The chain joins TRBV10-2 to TRBJ2-7; possible D gene TRBD2, 7 bases. Germline V lookup: CDR1 WSHSY, CDR2 SAAADI. The CDR3 covers 15 residues. Trimming shortened V by 6 bases and J by 3 bases, and 18 bases separated the two germline ends.